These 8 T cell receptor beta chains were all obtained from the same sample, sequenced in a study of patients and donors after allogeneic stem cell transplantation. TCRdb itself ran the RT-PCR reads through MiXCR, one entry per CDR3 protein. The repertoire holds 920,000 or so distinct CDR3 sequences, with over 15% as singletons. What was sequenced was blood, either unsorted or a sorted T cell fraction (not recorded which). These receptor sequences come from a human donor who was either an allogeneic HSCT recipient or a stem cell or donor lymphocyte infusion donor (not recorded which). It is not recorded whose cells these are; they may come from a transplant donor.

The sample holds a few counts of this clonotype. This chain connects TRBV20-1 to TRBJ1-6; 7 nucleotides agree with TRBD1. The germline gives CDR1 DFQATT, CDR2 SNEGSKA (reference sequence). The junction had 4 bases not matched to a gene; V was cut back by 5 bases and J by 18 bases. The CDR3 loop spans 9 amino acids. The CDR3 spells CSAGGDSHF. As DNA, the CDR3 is TGCAGTGCTGGGGGGGACAGCCACTTT.

CDR3 sequence reads: CASSTLRQGYNSPLHF. The CDR3, as DNA: TGTGCCAGCAGCACCCTGAGACAGGGCTATAATTCACCCCTCCACTTT. V and J are TRBV12-3 or TRBV12-4 and TRBJ1-6, with TRBD1 matching over 7 bases. This CDR3 is built from 16 residues. J gave up 3 bases and V 6 bases, and 8 bases lay outside the gene matches.

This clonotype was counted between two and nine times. The CDR3 reads CASSVEPTTEWGGNVQYF. The CDR3 nucleotides are TGTGCCAGCAGCGTAGAGCCTACAACTGAATGGGGGGGTAATGTCCAGTACTTC. The V gene is TRBV9, the J gene TRBJ2-5; 7 positions match TRBD2. Germline values: CDR1 SGDLS, CDR2 YYNGEE. CDR3 length: 18 residues. V dropped 0 bases and J dropped 10; count of bases not matched to a gene: 21. The complete variable domain, with remaining parts taken from reference TRBV9 and TRBJ2-5, reads DSGVTQTPKHLITATGQRVTLRCSPRSGDLSVYWYQQSLDQGLQFLIQYYNGEERAKGNILERFSAQQFPDLHSELNLSSLELGDSALYFCASSVEPTTEWGGNVQYFGPGTRLLVL.

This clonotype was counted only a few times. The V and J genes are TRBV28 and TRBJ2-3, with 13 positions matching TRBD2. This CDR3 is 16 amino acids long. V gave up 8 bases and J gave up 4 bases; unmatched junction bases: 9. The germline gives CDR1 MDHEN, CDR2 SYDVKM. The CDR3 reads CASAPLTSGRSDTQYF. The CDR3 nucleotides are TGTGCCAGCGCGCCTTTGACTAGCGGGAGGTCAGATACGCAGTATTTT.

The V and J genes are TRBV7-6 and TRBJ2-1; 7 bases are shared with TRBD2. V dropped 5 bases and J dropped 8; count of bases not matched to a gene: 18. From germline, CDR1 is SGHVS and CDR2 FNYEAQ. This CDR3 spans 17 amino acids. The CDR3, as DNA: TGTGCCAGCAGCACCAGCGTCGTCGCGGGGAGGGATTATGAGCAGTTCTTC. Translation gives CASSTSVVAGRDYEQFF.

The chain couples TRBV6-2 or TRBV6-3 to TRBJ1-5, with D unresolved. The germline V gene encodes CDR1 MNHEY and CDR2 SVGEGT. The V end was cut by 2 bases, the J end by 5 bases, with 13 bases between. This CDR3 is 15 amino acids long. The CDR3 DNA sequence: TGTGCCAGCAGTTACCCCGGGGAGCCGGATCAGCCCCAGCATTTT. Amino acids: CASSYPGEPDQPQHF.

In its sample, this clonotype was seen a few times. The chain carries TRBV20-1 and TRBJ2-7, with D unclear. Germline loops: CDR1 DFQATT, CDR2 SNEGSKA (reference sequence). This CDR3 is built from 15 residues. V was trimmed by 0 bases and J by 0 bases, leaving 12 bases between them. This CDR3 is CSARDRVGGSYEQYF. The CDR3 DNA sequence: TGCAGTGCTAGAGATCGAGTGGGCGGCTCCTACGAGCAGTACTTC.

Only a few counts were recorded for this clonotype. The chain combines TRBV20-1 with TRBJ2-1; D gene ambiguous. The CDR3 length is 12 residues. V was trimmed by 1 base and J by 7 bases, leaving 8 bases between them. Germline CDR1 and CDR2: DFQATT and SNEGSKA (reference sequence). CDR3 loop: CSARVTENEQFF. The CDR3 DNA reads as TGCAGTGCTAGAGTAACAGAGAATGAGCAGTTCTTC.